The text below deals with one TCR beta chain. The data derive from a study of blood T cell repertoires in COVID-19. As for the study in general: Researchers got acute and convalescent COVID-19 samples from the United States, Italy and Spain.

Sequenced by immunoSEQ multiplex PCR; TCRdb stores in-frame clones only, minus some. This table holds about 210,000 clones, roughly 84% found once. Trimming left V 3 bases short and J 4 bases short, with 13 bases between. Germline V lookup: CDR1 LNHDA, CDR2 SQIVND (reference sequence). This CDR3 contains 14 residues. The sequenced sample was PBMCs or T cells enriched from blood (not recorded which). The source of this sequence is a woman aged 25 to 39 who had been exposed to COVID-19. This chain uses TRBV19 with TRBJ2-7, with TRBD1 as a possible D gene (6 bases). CDR3: CASSMGASTYEQYF. The CDR3 DNA reads as TGTGCCAGTAGTATGGGGGCCTCTACATACGAGCAGTACTTC.